The rows below give T cell receptor beta chains drawn from one sample of a study of T cell changes during pregnancy in multiple sclerosis. Assay used: immunoSEQ multiplex PCR; TCRdb lists only in-frame clones, some missing. The table shows around 60,000 clones, with 96% occurring only once. The specimen comprised CD8+ T cells from peripheral blood mononuclear cells, sampled after pregnancy. The receptors stem from a female donor with multiple sclerosis, enrolled in a pregnancy study. Both conserved end residues are part of each CDR3. Each record gives: clone size, V gene, J gene, D gene, CDR3 DNA, CDR3 protein. A D gene is named only where the DNA matches it firmly. A row's size may be missing; if present it is once, few, many or a size class.

clone_size: NA; v_call: TRBV28; j_call: TRBJ2-7; d_call: NA; cdr3_nt: TGTGCCAGCAGTCAATTCCAGGGGCCACGCGAGCAGTACTTC; cdr3_aa: CASSQFQGPREQYF
clone_size: NA; v_call: TRBV7-9; j_call: TRBJ1-1; d_call: NA; cdr3_nt: TGTGCCAGCAGCTTAGCGCTGAAGGAGAAGAACACTGAAGCTTTCTTT; cdr3_aa: CASSLALKEKNTEAFF
clone_size: NA; v_call: TRBV13; j_call: TRBJ2-2; d_call: NA; cdr3_nt: TGTGCCAGCAGCTCCCGACTAGGAACCGGGGAGCTGTTTTTT; cdr3_aa: CASSSRLGTGELFF
clone_size: NA; v_call: TRBV6-6; j_call: TRBJ2-1; d_call: TRBD2; cdr3_nt: TGTGCCAGCAGTTACGGGGGACTAGGGGTCTACAATGAGCAGTTCTTC; cdr3_aa: CASSYGGLGVYNEQFF
clone_size: NA; v_call: TRBV7-9; j_call: TRBJ2-7; d_call: TRBD1; cdr3_nt: TGTGCCAGCAGCCCCAGGACAGGGGAGAACGAGCAGTACTTC; cdr3_aa: CASSPRTGENEQYF
clone_size: NA; v_call: TRBV11-2; j_call: TRBJ2-5; d_call: TRBD1; cdr3_nt: TGTGCCAGCAGCTCTTGGGACAGGGGAACCCAAGAGACCCAGTACTTC; cdr3_aa: CASSSWDRGTQETQYF
clone_size: NA; v_call: TRBV19; j_call: TRBJ2-7; d_call: TRBD2; cdr3_nt: TGTGCCAGTAGTAGGATAGCGGGAGCCCTCTACGAGCAGTACTTC; cdr3_aa: CASSRIAGALYEQYF
clone_size: NA; v_call: TRBV7-9; j_call: TRBJ2-4; d_call: NA; cdr3_nt: TGTGCCAGCAGCCCCTGGGAGCGTGACAAAAACATTCAGTACTTC; cdr3_aa: CASSPWERDKNIQYF
clone_size: NA; v_call: TRBV11-2; j_call: TRBJ2-5; d_call: NA; cdr3_nt: TGTGCCAGCAGCTCTAGGGAGCTATATCGGGAGACCCAGTACTTC; cdr3_aa: CASSSRELYRETQYF
clone_size: NA; v_call: TRBV15; j_call: TRBJ1-6; d_call: NA; cdr3_nt: TGTGCCACCAGCAGAGACCGGTCGAAAAATTCACCCCTCCACTTT; cdr3_aa: CATSRDRSKNSPLHF
clone_size: NA; v_call: TRBV29-1; j_call: TRBJ2-1; d_call: TRBD1; cdr3_nt: TGCAGCGTCCCGGGACAGTCCTACAATGAGCAGTTCTTC; cdr3_aa: CSVPGQSYNEQFF
clone_size: NA; v_call: TRBV4-1; j_call: TRBJ1-5; d_call: NA; cdr3_nt: TGCGCCAGCAGCCCCCCTCCCGGTAGCAATCAGCCCCAGCATTTT; cdr3_aa: CASSPPPGSNQPQHF
clone_size: NA; v_call: TRBV9; j_call: TRBJ2-1; d_call: TRBD2; cdr3_nt: TGTGCCAGCAGCGTAGTACCCGAGGGACTAGCAGACAATGAGCAGTTCTTC; cdr3_aa: CASSVVPEGLADNEQFF
clone_size: NA; v_call: TRBV28; j_call: TRBJ2-3; d_call: NA; cdr3_nt: TGTGCCAGCAGTTTAACGTCGGGATCCACAGATACGCAGTATTTT; cdr3_aa: CASSLTSGSTDTQYF
clone_size: NA; v_call: TRBV5-1; j_call: TRBJ2-1; d_call: TRBD2; cdr3_nt: TGCGCCAGCAGCTTGGGGTCGGGAGGGTTCCGGAGCAATGAGCAGTTCTTC; cdr3_aa: CASSLGSGGFRSNEQFF
clone_size: NA; v_call: TRBV29-1; j_call: TRBJ2-7; d_call: TRBD2; cdr3_nt: TGCAGCGTTGCTAGCGGAGCCTACGAGCAGTACTTC; cdr3_aa: CSVASGAYEQYF
clone_size: NA; v_call: TRBV29-1; j_call: TRBJ2-7; d_call: NA; cdr3_nt: TGCAGCGTTCGAGGAAGCTCCTACGAGCAGTACTTC; cdr3_aa: CSVRGSSYEQYF
clone_size: NA; v_call: TRBV5-4; j_call: TRBJ2-5; d_call: TRBD2; cdr3_nt: TGTGCCAGCAGCTCCGGGACTACTAAAGAGACCCAGTACTTC; cdr3_aa: CASSSGTTKETQYF
clone_size: NA; v_call: TRBV27; j_call: TRBJ2-7; d_call: NA; cdr3_nt: TGTGCCAGCAGTCCGATGCTCAGATCCTACGAGCAGTACTTC; cdr3_aa: CASSPMLRSYEQYF
clone_size: NA; v_call: TRBV28; j_call: TRBJ2-5; d_call: TRBD2; cdr3_nt: TGTGCCAGCAAACAGCGGGAGTACGAGACCCAGTACTTC; cdr3_aa: CASKQREYETQYF
clone_size: once; v_call: TRBV27; j_call: TRBJ2-5; d_call: NA; cdr3_nt: TGTGCCAGCAGCAGCTACCCGGGTGCGGTACAAGAGACCCAGTACTTC; cdr3_aa: CASSSYPGAVQETQYF
clone_size: NA; v_call: TRBV7-9; j_call: TRBJ2-3; d_call: NA; cdr3_nt: TGTGCCAGCAGCTTAACAGGTCGGGGGACTAGCACAGATACGCAGTATTTT; cdr3_aa: CASSLTGRGTSTDTQYF
clone_size: NA; v_call: TRBV4-2; j_call: TRBJ2-2; d_call: TRBD2; cdr3_nt: TGTGCCAGTCAGACCGGACTAGCGGGAGAGTCCGGGGAGCTGTTTTTT; cdr3_aa: CASQTGLAGESGELFF
clone_size: NA; v_call: TRBV6-1; j_call: TRBJ2-5; d_call: TRBD1; cdr3_nt: TGTGCCAGCAGTGGGGGACAGGAAGAGACCCAGTACTTC; cdr3_aa: CASSGGQEETQYF
clone_size: NA; v_call: TRBV7-9; j_call: TRBJ2-3; d_call: TRBD1; cdr3_nt: TGTGCCAGCAGCTGGGGACAGGAGGTTTCAGATACGCAGTATTTT; cdr3_aa: CASSWGQEVSDTQYF